Listed below are T cell receptor beta chains from one sample, sequenced in a study of cytomegalovirus exposure and HLA in healthy donors. Clones were sequenced by immunoSEQ multiplex PCR, and TCRdb holds only the in-frame ones, with some missing. The table has about 98,000 clones, roughly 70% seen once. The source material was PBMCs. The receptors were gathered from a man aged 45-65 years in good health and CMV-seronegative. CDR3s include the opening cysteine and the closing phenylalanine or tryptophan. Fields, in order: J gene, V gene, D gene, clone size, CDR3 DNA, CDR3 protein. D genes are given only for firm matches. Rows may omit the clone size; those that give it use once, few, many or a size class.

J gene: TRBJ2-1; V gene: TRBV4-1; D gene: TRBD1; clone size: NA; CDR3 DNA: TGCGCCAGCAGCCAACTGGGCCGGGACAGGGGATCCAATGAGCAGTTCTTC; CDR3 protein: CASSQLGRDRGSNEQFF
J gene: TRBJ2-5; V gene: TRBV10-1; D gene: TRBD2; clone size: NA; CDR3 DNA: TGCGCCAGCAGCGCAAGGGGGGGACTAGCGGGATTAAAAGAGACCCAGTACTTC; CDR3 protein: CASSARGGLAGLKETQYF
J gene: TRBJ2-7; V gene: TRBV7-9; D gene: TRBD1; clone size: few; CDR3 DNA: TGTGCCAGCAGCTTTCCTGGACAGGATCCCTCCTACGAGCAGTACTTC; CDR3 protein: CASSFPGQDPSYEQYF
J gene: TRBJ2-5; V gene: TRBV6-6; D gene: TRBD1; clone size: NA; CDR3 DNA: TGTGCCAGCAGCCGGCCCCTATCCACAGGGGAAGAGACCCAGTACTTC; CDR3 protein: CASSRPLSTGEETQYF
J gene: TRBJ2-1; V gene: TRBV27; D gene: NA; clone size: NA; CDR3 DNA: TGTGCCAGCACCCCTGGGGCGGGATCCCCCTACAATGAGCAGTTCTTC; CDR3 protein: CASTPGAGSPYNEQFF
J gene: TRBJ2-1; V gene: TRBV7-9; D gene: NA; clone size: NA; CDR3 DNA: TGTGCCAGCAGCTTAACTGCGACTCCTACGAATGAGCAGTTCTTC; CDR3 protein: CASSLTATPTNEQFF
J gene: TRBJ1-2; V gene: TRBV9; D gene: NA; clone size: NA; CDR3 DNA: TGTGCCAGCAGCCCCGGACCCTTCGGGAGCTATGGCTACACCTTC; CDR3 protein: CASSPGPFGSYGYTF
J gene: TRBJ2-7; V gene: TRBV5-4; D gene: TRBD1; clone size: NA; CDR3 DNA: TGTGCCAGCAGCGTACTAGGGACAGGGACCTACGAGCAGTACTTC; CDR3 protein: CASSVLGTGTYEQYF
J gene: TRBJ2-2; V gene: TRBV30; D gene: NA; clone size: NA; CDR3 DNA: TGTGCCTGGAGACGAGAGAGCTTCAGGTCCGGGGAGCTGTTTTTT; CDR3 protein: CAWRRESFRSGELFF
J gene: TRBJ2-5; V gene: TRBV6-1; D gene: TRBD2; clone size: NA; CDR3 DNA: TGTGCCAGCAGTGAATTGCTAGCGGGGGGGTTCCGAGAGACCCAGTACTTC; CDR3 protein: CASSELLAGGFRETQYF
J gene: TRBJ2-5; V gene: TRBV29-1; D gene: TRBD2; clone size: NA; CDR3 DNA: TGCAGCGTTGAAGGGCTAGCGGGAGTGGAGACCCAGTACTTC; CDR3 protein: CSVEGLAGVETQYF
J gene: TRBJ1-1; V gene: TRBV5-8; D gene: NA; clone size: NA; CDR3 DNA: TGTGCCAGCAGCTTGGGGGGGCGGGCCTTACGACACACTGAAGCTTTCTTT; CDR3 protein: CASSLGGRALRHTEAFF
J gene: TRBJ2-1; V gene: TRBV9; D gene: NA; clone size: NA; CDR3 DNA: TGTGCCAGCAGCGTAGGGGACATGCACAATGAGCAGTTCTTC; CDR3 protein: CASSVGDMHNEQFF
J gene: TRBJ2-7; V gene: TRBV10-3; D gene: NA; clone size: NA; CDR3 DNA: TGTGCCATCAGTGAGCCGGGACAAGGGGGCTACGAGCAGTACTTC; CDR3 protein: CAISEPGQGGYEQYF
J gene: TRBJ2-1; V gene: TRBV2; D gene: TRBD2; clone size: NA; CDR3 DNA: TGTGCCAGCAGCGAGACTAGCGGGATCGGGGAGCAGTTCTTC; CDR3 protein: CASSETSGIGEQFF
J gene: TRBJ2-7; V gene: TRBV7-2; D gene: TRBD1; clone size: NA; CDR3 DNA: TGTGCCAGCAGCTTAGGTAACAGGGGTATCTCCGAGCAGTACTTC; CDR3 protein: CASSLGNRGISEQYF
J gene: TRBJ2-2; V gene: TRBV18; D gene: NA; clone size: NA; CDR3 DNA: TGTGCCAGCTCCCCTTCGGTTGCTGCGGGCACCGGGGAGCTGTTTTTT; CDR3 protein: CASSPSVAAGTGELFF
J gene: TRBJ2-7; V gene: TRBV21-1; D gene: NA; clone size: NA; CDR3 DNA: TGTGCCAGCAGCAAAGATCTGGACAGGGGGTCCTACGAGCAGTACTTC; CDR3 protein: CASSKDLDRGSYEQYF
J gene: TRBJ2-5; V gene: TRBV7-9; D gene: TRBD1; clone size: NA; CDR3 DNA: TGTGCCAGCAGCTGGACAGGCCTGAAAGAGACCCAGTACTTC; CDR3 protein: CASSWTGLKETQYF
J gene: TRBJ2-7; V gene: TRBV7-9; D gene: NA; clone size: NA; CDR3 DNA: TGTGCCAGCAGCTCAGACACTCACTACGAGCAGTACTTC; CDR3 protein: CASSSDTHYEQYF
J gene: TRBJ2-2; V gene: TRBV5-6; D gene: TRBD2; clone size: NA; CDR3 DNA: TGTGCCAGCAGCGCGTGGGGGGGGACCGGGGAGCTGTTTTTT; CDR3 protein: CASSAWGGTGELFF
J gene: TRBJ1-2; V gene: TRBV5-1; D gene: NA; clone size: NA; CDR3 DNA: TGCGCCAGCAGCTTGTGGAGCCATGGCTACACCTTC; CDR3 protein: CASSLWSHGYTF
J gene: TRBJ1-3; V gene: TRBV5-3; D gene: NA; clone size: NA; CDR3 DNA: TGTGCCAGAAGCTCTGCGCGGGGGTGTGGAAACACCATATATTTT; CDR3 protein: CARSSARGCGNTIYF
J gene: TRBJ2-7; V gene: TRBV29-1; D gene: TRBD1; clone size: NA; CDR3 DNA: TGCAGCGTTAAACCGGGACAGGGATGGGACGAGCAGTACTTC; CDR3 protein: CSVKPGQGWDEQYF
J gene: TRBJ1-3; V gene: TRBV5-1; D gene: NA; clone size: few; CDR3 DNA: TGCGCCAGCAGCCAGGACCGGGAGGGAAACACCATATATTTT; CDR3 protein: CASSQDREGNTIYF
J gene: TRBJ2-1; V gene: TRBV27; D gene: NA; clone size: NA; CDR3 DNA: TGTGCCAGCAGTGGGGCTAATGAGCAGTTCTTC; CDR3 protein: CASSGANEQFF
J gene: TRBJ2-1; V gene: TRBV30; D gene: TRBD1; clone size: NA; CDR3 DNA: TGTGCCTGGAGAGGCTTGGGACAGGGGGTCAATGAGCAGTTCTTC; CDR3 protein: CAWRGLGQGVNEQFF
J gene: TRBJ1-2; V gene: TRBV11-2; D gene: TRBD1; clone size: few; CDR3 DNA: TGTGCCAGCAGCTTGACAGGGGCTAACTATGGCTACACCTTC; CDR3 protein: CASSLTGANYGYTF
J gene: TRBJ2-7; V gene: TRBV27; D gene: TRBD2; clone size: NA; CDR3 DNA: TGTGCCAGCAGTTCAGGGACTAGCGGGAGAGGCGAGCAGTACTTC; CDR3 protein: CASSSGTSGRGEQYF
J gene: TRBJ2-3; V gene: TRBV7-9; D gene: TRBD2; clone size: NA; CDR3 DNA: TGTGCCAGCAGCCCTCTAGCGGGGGCCCGCACAGATACGCAGTATTTT; CDR3 protein: CASSPLAGARTDTQYF
J gene: TRBJ2-1; V gene: TRBV28; D gene: TRBD2; clone size: NA; CDR3 DNA: TGTGCCAGCGGGAAGCGGGGGGGCCTACATGAGCAGTTCTTC; CDR3 protein: CASGKRGGLHEQFF
J gene: TRBJ1-4; V gene: TRBV9; D gene: NA; clone size: NA; CDR3 DNA: TGTGCCAGCAGCGGAAGAGCTGCAACTAATGAAAAACTGTTTTTT; CDR3 protein: CASSGRAATNEKLFF
J gene: TRBJ2-7; V gene: TRBV4-1; D gene: NA; clone size: once; CDR3 DNA: TGCGCCAGCAGCCAAGAACAGGTACTCAGTTACGAGCAGTACTTC; CDR3 protein: CASSQEQVLSYEQYF
J gene: TRBJ1-1; V gene: TRBV28; D gene: TRBD1; clone size: NA; CDR3 DNA: TGTGCCAGCAGCCTATCGGGACAGGGAAGGACTGAAGCTTTCTTT; CDR3 protein: CASSLSGQGRTEAFF
J gene: TRBJ2-7; V gene: TRBV9; D gene: NA; clone size: NA; CDR3 DNA: TGTGCCAGCAGCGTAGCTAGTACTTCCTACGAGCAGTACTTC; CDR3 protein: CASSVASTSYEQYF
J gene: TRBJ1-6; V gene: TRBV5-6; D gene: NA; clone size: NA; CDR3 DNA: TGTGCCAGCAGCTTGGCTCAGGGCAGCTCCTATAATTCACCCCTCCACTTT; CDR3 protein: CASSLAQGSSYNSPLHF
J gene: TRBJ1-1; V gene: TRBV28; D gene: TRBD1; clone size: few; CDR3 DNA: TGTGCCAGCAGTTCACCCACCCGACAGGGCGGGACTGAAGCTTTCTTT; CDR3 protein: CASSSPTRQGGTEAFF
J gene: TRBJ1-4; V gene: TRBV5-1; D gene: NA; clone size: NA; CDR3 DNA: TGCGCCAGCAAGCCGAAAGGGGCAACTAATGAAAAACTGTTTTTT; CDR3 protein: CASKPKGATNEKLFF
J gene: TRBJ1-5; V gene: TRBV6-4; D gene: NA; clone size: NA; CDR3 DNA: TGTGCCAGCAGTGAACAGGCGAATCAGCCCCAGCATTTT; CDR3 protein: CASSEQANQPQHF
J gene: TRBJ2-1; V gene: TRBV4-3; D gene: NA; clone size: NA; CDR3 DNA: TGCGCCAGCAGCCTAGGACCCCTCGGAGGTGAGCAGTTCTTC; CDR3 protein: CASSLGPLGGEQFF
J gene: TRBJ2-1; V gene: TRBV7-9; D gene: TRBD2; clone size: NA; CDR3 DNA: TGTGCCAGCAGCTCCACCGGGACTAGCGGGAGCCTTACCTACAATGAGCAGTTCTTC; CDR3 protein: CASSSTGTSGSLTYNEQFF
J gene: TRBJ2-7; V gene: TRBV28; D gene: NA; clone size: once; CDR3 DNA: TGTGCCAGCAGTCCTCAGTGGGATCTAGCAGACGAGCAGTACTTC; CDR3 protein: CASSPQWDLADEQYF
J gene: TRBJ2-5; V gene: TRBV15; D gene: NA; clone size: NA; CDR3 DNA: TGTGCCACCAGCAGACCATCGGGAGTTAAAGAGACCCAGTACTTC; CDR3 protein: CATSRPSGVKETQYF
J gene: TRBJ2-7; V gene: TRBV6-1; D gene: NA; clone size: NA; CDR3 DNA: TGTGCCAGCAGTGTTCTCGAGGGCTCCTACGAGCAGTACTTC; CDR3 protein: CASSVLEGSYEQYF
J gene: TRBJ2-3; V gene: TRBV25-1; D gene: NA; clone size: NA; CDR3 DNA: TGTGCCAGCAGTGACCAGGGGTCCATAGATACGCAGTATTTT; CDR3 protein: CASSDQGSIDTQYF
J gene: TRBJ2-3; V gene: TRBV5-1; D gene: TRBD2; clone size: NA; CDR3 DNA: TGCGCCAGCAGGCACAGCGGGGGGTTAAGAGATACGCAGTATTTT; CDR3 protein: CASRHSGGLRDTQYF
J gene: TRBJ1-2; V gene: TRBV14; D gene: NA; clone size: few; CDR3 DNA: TGTGCCAGCAGCCAACTCACCGCCTACAGCGGCTACACCTTC; CDR3 protein: CASSQLTAYSGYTF
J gene: TRBJ2-7; V gene: TRBV18; D gene: NA; clone size: NA; CDR3 DNA: TGTGCCAGCTCCCAAAGCAGGGTATACGAGCAGTACTTC; CDR3 protein: CASSQSRVYEQYF
J gene: TRBJ2-1; V gene: TRBV29-1; D gene: TRBD1; clone size: NA; CDR3 DNA: TGCAGCGTTACAAGAGGGGACAGCTCCTACAATGAGCAGTTCTTC; CDR3 protein: CSVTRGDSSYNEQFF
J gene: TRBJ2-7; V gene: TRBV6-5; D gene: NA; clone size: NA; CDR3 DNA: TGTGCCTGCATGAGCCGGCACAGGGCTGCCTACGAGCAGTACTTC; CDR3 protein: CACMSRHRAAYEQYF
J gene: TRBJ2-7; V gene: TRBV10-3; D gene: NA; clone size: NA; CDR3 DNA: TGTGCCATCGGACAGAGCTACGAGCAGTACTTC; CDR3 protein: CAIGQSYEQYF
J gene: TRBJ2-1; V gene: TRBV9; D gene: TRBD1; clone size: NA; CDR3 DNA: TGTGCCAGCAGCGTAGTAGGGGGACAGTTAGGTGAGCAGTTCTTC; CDR3 protein: CASSVVGGQLGEQFF
J gene: TRBJ2-2; V gene: TRBV4-2; D gene: TRBD2; clone size: few; CDR3 DNA: TGTGCCAGCAGCCAACTAGCGGGAGGCGCCGGGGAGCTGTTTTTT; CDR3 protein: CASSQLAGGAGELFF
J gene: TRBJ1-2; V gene: TRBV7-9; D gene: NA; clone size: NA; CDR3 DNA: TGTGCCAGCAGCTTAGGACAGGAGGATGGCTACACCTTC; CDR3 protein: CASSLGQEDGYTF
J gene: TRBJ1-1; V gene: TRBV19; D gene: NA; clone size: NA; CDR3 DNA: TGTGCCAGTAGAGCCGGGGACAAGAACACTGAAGCTTTCTTT; CDR3 protein: CASRAGDKNTEAFF
J gene: TRBJ2-1; V gene: TRBV5-4; D gene: TRBD2; clone size: once; CDR3 DNA: TGTGCCAGCAGCTTGGAGGGACTAGCATACAATGAGCAGTTCTTC; CDR3 protein: CASSLEGLAYNEQFF
J gene: TRBJ1-4; V gene: TRBV5-3; D gene: TRBD1; clone size: few; CDR3 DNA: TGTGCCAGAAGGCGGGACAGGGCACCTAATGAAAAACTGTTTTTT; CDR3 protein: CARRRDRAPNEKLFF
J gene: TRBJ2-7; V gene: TRBV7-9; D gene: NA; clone size: NA; CDR3 DNA: TGTGCCAGCAGCAAGACCCCGTCCAGCTTAGCGATGTTATATTACGAGCAGTACTTC; CDR3 protein: CASSKTPSSLAMLYYEQYF
J gene: TRBJ2-7; V gene: TRBV7-2; D gene: TRBD2; clone size: NA; CDR3 DNA: TGTGCCAGCAGTTACCGAGCGGGAGAAGCCTACGAGCAGTACTTC; CDR3 protein: CASSYRAGEAYEQYF
J gene: TRBJ2-2; V gene: TRBV25-1; D gene: NA; clone size: NA; CDR3 DNA: TGTGCCAGCAGTGACTATGGGAACACCGGGGAGCTGTTTTTT; CDR3 protein: CASSDYGNTGELFF